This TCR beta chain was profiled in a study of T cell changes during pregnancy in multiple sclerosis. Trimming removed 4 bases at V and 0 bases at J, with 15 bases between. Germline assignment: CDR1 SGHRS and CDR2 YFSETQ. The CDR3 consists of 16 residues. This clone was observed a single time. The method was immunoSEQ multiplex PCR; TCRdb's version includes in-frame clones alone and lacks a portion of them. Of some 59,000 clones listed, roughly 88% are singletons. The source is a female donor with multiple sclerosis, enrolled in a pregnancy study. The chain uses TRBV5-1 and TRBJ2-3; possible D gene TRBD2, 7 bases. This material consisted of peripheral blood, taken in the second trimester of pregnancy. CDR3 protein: CASSPRGGASTDTQYF. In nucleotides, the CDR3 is TGCGCCAGCAGCCCCCGTGGGGGGGCTAGCACAGATACGCAGTATTTT.